Following are 2 T cell receptor beta chains from one sample sequenced in a study of cytomegalovirus exposure and HLA in healthy donors. Amplification used 60 Vbeta primers and 13 Jbeta primers. Clones were read by immunoSEQ multiplex PCR, and TCRdb kept only the in-frame ones, dropping some. The table lists approximately 150,000 clones. The source material was PBMCs. The receptors come from a male donor in good health and CMV-seronegative.

The chain joins TRBV10-3 to TRBJ1-5, with D uncertain. Germline CDR1 ENHRY, CDR2 SYGVKD. CDR3 length: 14 residues. V was cut by 6 bases and J by 2 bases, with 11 bases left in between. DNA of the CDR3: TGTGCCATCAGGGATGACTTAGGCAATCAGCCCCAGCATTTT. This translates into CAIRDDLGNQPQHF.

The rearrangement joins TRBV5-4 to TRBJ1-1; TRBD1 matches 8 bases. With V trimmed by 1 base and J by 4 bases, 3 bases remained unmatched. The CDR3 has 14 residues. CDR1 and CDR2 from the germline V gene are SGHNT and YYREEE (reference sequence). The CDR3 sequence: CASSLRDRGTEAFF. CDR3 DNA: TGTGCCAGCAGCTTGCGAGACAGGGGCACTGAAGCTTTCTTT.